This TCR beta chain was recovered during a study of T-cell memory formation after mild COVID-19. Study summary: TCR clusters mostly belonged to single donors. Study-level results: Contracting CD4+ clones lay largely in CM and EM, with CD8+ ones residing in EMRA.

The germline V gene encodes CDR1 LGHNA and CDR2 YNFKEQ. The CDR3 is made up of 12 amino acids. Trimming shortened V by 7 bases and J by 8 bases, and 12 bases separated the two germline ends. A single record per CDR3 protein comes from TCRdb applying MiXCR to the 5' RACE reads. This repertoire shows approximately 350,000 distinct CDR3 sequences, around 13% found once; its top ten account for about 22%. With regard to this clonotype: Its antigen is not identified.

Sequencing was carried out using PBMCs or a T cell subset sorted from them (not recorded which). The source is a man younger than 35 who had mild COVID-19 (a few samples of this study predate the infection). Cell type and time point are not known. The chain has TRBV4-2 and TRBJ2-1; no reliable D call. The CDR3 coding sequence is TGTGCCAGCAACCAGAGAGGCTATGAGCAGTTCTTC. This translates into CASNQRGYEQFF.